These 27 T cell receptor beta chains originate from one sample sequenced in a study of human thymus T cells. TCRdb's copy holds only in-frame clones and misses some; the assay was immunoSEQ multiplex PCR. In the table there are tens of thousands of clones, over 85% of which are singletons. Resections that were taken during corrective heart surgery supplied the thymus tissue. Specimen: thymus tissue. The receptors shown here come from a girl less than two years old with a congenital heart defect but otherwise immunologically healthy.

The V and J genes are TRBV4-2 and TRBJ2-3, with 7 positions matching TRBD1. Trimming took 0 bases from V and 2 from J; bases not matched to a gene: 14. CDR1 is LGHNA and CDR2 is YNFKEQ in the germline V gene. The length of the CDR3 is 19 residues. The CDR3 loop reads CASSQERSPGTALTDTQYF. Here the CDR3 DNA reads TGTGCCAGCAGCCAAGAAAGGTCCCCCGGGACAGCACTCACAGATACGCAGTATTTT.

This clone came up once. The CDR3 spells CASSSQAGTEDYGYTF. In DNA form, the CDR3 reads TGTGCCAGCAGTTCGCAAGCCGGGACAGAAGACTATGGCTACACCTTC. This sequence joins TRBV28 and TRBJ1-2, with 7 bases aligning to TRBD1. CDR3 length: 16 amino acids. V lost 4 bases to trimming and J lost 3 bases; unmatched junction nucleotides: 11. CDR1 and CDR2 from the germline V gene are MDHEN and SYDVKM.

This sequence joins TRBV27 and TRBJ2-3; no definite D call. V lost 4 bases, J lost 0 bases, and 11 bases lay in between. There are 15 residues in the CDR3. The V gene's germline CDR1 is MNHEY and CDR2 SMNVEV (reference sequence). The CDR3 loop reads CASSYTHSSTDTQYF. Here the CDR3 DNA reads TGTGCCAGCAGTTACACACACTCTAGCACAGATACGCAGTATTTT.

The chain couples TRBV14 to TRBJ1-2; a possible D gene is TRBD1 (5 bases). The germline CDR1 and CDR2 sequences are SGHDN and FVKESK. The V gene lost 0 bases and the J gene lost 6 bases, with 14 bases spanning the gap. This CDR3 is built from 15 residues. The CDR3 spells CASSQEFGVGDGYTF. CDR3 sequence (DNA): TGTGCCAGCAGCCAAGAATTCGGGGTAGGGGATGGCTACACCTTC.

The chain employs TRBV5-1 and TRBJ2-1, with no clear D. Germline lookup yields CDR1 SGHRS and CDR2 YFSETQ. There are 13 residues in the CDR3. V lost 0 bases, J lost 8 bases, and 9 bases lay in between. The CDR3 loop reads CASSLEVSYEQFF. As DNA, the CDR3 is TGCGCCAGCAGCTTGGAAGTAAGCTATGAGCAGTTCTTC.

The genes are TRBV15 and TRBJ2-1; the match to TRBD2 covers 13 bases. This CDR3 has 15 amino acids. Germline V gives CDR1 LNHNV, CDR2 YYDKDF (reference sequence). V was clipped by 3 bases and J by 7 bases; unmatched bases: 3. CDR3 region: CATSSTSGRANEQFF. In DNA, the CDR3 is TGTGCCACCAGCAGTACTAGCGGGAGGGCTAATGAGCAGTTCTTC. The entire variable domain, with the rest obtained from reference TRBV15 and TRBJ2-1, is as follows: DAMVIQNPRYQVTQFGKPVTLSCSQTLNHNVMYWYQQKSSQAPKLLFHYYDKDFNNEADTPDNFQSRRPNTSFCFLDIRSPGLGDTAMYLCATSSTSGRANEQFFGPGTRLTVL.

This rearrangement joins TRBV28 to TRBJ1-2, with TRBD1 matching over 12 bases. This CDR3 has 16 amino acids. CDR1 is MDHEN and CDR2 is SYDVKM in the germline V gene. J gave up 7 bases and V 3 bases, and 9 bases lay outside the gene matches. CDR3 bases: TGTGCCAGCAGTTTGCAGGGACAGGGGGCGCGGGGTGGCTACACCTTC. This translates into CASSLQGQGARGGYTF.

The CDR3 protein is CASSPRLAGVLETGELFF. CDR3 nucleotides: TGTGCCAGCAGCCCTAGACTAGCGGGAGTTCTGGAAACCGGGGAGCTGTTTTTT. V gene TRBV11-2 combines with J gene TRBJ2-2; TRBD2 matches at 12 bases. This CDR3 contains 18 residues. Germline V CDR1 and CDR2: SGHAT, FQNNGV. Trimming removed 5 bases from V and 5 bases from J; junction bases left unmatched: 12.

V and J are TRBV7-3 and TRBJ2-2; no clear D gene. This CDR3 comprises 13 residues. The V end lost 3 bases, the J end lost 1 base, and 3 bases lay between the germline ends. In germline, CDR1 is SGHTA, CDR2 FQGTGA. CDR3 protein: CASSFRNTGELFF. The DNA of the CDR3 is TGTGCCAGCAGCTTCAGGAACACCGGGGAGCTGTTTTTT.

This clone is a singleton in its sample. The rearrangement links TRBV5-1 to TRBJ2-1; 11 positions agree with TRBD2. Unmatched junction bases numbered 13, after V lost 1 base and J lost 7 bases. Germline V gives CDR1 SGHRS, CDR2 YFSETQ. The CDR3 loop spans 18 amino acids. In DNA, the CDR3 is TGCGCCAGCAGCTTGACGACTAGCGGGAAAGGAAGGGTAAATGAGCAGTTCTTC. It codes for CASSLTTSGKGRVNEQFF.

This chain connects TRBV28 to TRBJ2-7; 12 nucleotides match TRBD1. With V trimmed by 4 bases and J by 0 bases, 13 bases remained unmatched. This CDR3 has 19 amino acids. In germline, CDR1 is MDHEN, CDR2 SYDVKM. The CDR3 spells CASSSRDRGPIFPSYEQYF. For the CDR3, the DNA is TGTGCCAGCAGTTCCCGGGACAGGGGGCCCATTTTCCCCTCCTACGAGCAGTACTTC.

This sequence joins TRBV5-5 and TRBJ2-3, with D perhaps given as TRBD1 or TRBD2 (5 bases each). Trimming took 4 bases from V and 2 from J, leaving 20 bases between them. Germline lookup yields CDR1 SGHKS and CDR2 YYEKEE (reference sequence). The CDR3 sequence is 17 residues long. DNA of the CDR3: TGTGCCAGCAGCCCTTCGGGGATTGGGACCCTCACAGATACGCAGTATTTT. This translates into CASSPSGIGTLTDTQYF.

The CDR3 DNA follows: TGTGCTAGTGGTTTCTTTGTCCCAAAACCCGACAATGAGCAGTTCTTC. Amino acid sequence: CASGFFVPKPDNEQFF. The chain has TRBV12-5 and TRBJ2-1, with no clear D. The CDR3 totals 16 residues. Trimming removed 3 bases from V and 5 bases from J, with 17 bases in between. The germline CDR1 and CDR2 sequences are LGHNT and FRNRAP.

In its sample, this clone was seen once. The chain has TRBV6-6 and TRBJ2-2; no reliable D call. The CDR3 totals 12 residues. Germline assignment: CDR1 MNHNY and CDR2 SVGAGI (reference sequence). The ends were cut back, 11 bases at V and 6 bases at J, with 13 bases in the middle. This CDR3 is CAVVGSSGELFF. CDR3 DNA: TGTGCCGTGGTAGGGTCGTCCGGGGAGCTGTTTTTT.

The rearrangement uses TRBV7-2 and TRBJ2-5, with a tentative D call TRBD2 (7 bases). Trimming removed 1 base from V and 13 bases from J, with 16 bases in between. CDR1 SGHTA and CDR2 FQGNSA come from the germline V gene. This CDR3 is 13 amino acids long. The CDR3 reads CASSLGTGGRGYF. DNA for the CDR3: TGTGCCAGCAGCTTAGGGACCGGGGGGCGGGGGTACTTC.

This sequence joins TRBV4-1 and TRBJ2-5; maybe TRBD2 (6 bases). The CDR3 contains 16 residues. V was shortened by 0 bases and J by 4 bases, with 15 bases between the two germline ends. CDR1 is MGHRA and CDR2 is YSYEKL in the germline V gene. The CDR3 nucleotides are TGCGCCAGCAGCCAAGAGGCGCGGGACCCAACAGAGACCCAGTACTTC. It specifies CASSQEARDPTETQYF.

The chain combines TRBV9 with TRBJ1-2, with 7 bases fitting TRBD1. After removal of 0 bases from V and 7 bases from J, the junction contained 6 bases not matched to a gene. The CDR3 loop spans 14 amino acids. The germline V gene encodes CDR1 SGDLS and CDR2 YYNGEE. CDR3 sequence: CASSVGQGTSGYTF. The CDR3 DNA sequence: TGTGCCAGCAGCGTAGGACAGGGCACGTCTGGCTACACCTTC.

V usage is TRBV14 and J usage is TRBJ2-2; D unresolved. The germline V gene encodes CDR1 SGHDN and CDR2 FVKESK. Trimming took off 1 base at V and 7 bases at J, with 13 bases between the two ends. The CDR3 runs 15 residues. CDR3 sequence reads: CASSQVSLTRGELFF. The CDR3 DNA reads TGTGCCAGCAGCCAAGTATCACTAACCCGCGGGGAGCTGTTTTTT.

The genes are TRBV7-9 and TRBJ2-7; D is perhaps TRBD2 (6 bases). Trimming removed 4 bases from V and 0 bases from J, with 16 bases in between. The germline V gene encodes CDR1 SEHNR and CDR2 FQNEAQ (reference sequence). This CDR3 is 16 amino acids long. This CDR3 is CASSSSRDWASYEQYF. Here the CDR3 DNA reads TGTGCCAGCAGCTCTTCCCGGGACTGGGCCTCCTACGAGCAGTACTTC. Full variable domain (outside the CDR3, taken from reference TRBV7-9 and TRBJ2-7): DTGVSQNPRHKITKRGQNVTFRCDPISEHNRLYWYRQTLGQGPEFLTYFQNEAQLEKSRLLSDRFSAERPKGSFSTLEIQRTEQGDSAMYLCASSSSRDWASYEQYFGPGTRLTVT.

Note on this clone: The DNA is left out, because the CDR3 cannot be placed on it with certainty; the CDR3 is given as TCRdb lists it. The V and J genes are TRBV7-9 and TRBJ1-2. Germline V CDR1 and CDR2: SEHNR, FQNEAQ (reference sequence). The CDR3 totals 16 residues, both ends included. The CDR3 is CASSLVGGAPFGRGTF.

CDR3 sequence (DNA): TGTGCCAGCAGCCCCAGTAAGACCTACGAGCAGTACTTC. Its protein is CASSPSKTYEQYF. The chain employs TRBV27 and TRBJ2-7, with unresolved D. This CDR3 has 13 amino acids. Trimming removed 6 bases at V and 2 bases at J, with 11 bases between. In germline, CDR1 is MNHEY, CDR2 SMNVEV (reference sequence).

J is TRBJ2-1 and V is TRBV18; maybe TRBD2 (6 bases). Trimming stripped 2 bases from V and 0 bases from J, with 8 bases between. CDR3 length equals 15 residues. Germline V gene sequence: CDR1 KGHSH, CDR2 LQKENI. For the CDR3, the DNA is TGTGCCAGCTCACCAAACGGGAGCTCCTACAATGAGCAGTTCTTC. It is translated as CASSPNGSSYNEQFF. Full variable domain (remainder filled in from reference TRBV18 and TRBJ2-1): NAGVMQNPRHLVRRRGQEARLRCSPMKGHSHVYWYRQLPEEGLKFMVYLQKENIIDESGMPKERFSAEFPKEGPSILRIQQVVRGDSAAYFCASSPNGSSYNEQFFGPGTRLTVL.

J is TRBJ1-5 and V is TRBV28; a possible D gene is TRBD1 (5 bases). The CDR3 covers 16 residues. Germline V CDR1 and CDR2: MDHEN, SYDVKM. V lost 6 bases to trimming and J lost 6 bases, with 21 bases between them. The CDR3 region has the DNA TGTGCCAGCAGCCTAAAGGGGCCCGTATCGCGTCAGCCCCAGCATTTT. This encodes CASSLKGPVSRQPQHF.

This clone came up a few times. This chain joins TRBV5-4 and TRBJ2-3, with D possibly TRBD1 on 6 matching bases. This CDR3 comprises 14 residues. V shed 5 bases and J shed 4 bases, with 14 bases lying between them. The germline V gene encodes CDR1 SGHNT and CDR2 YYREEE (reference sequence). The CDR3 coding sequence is TGTGCCAGCAGACCGGGACACGGGGCAGATACGCAGTATTTT. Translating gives CASRPGHGADTQYF.

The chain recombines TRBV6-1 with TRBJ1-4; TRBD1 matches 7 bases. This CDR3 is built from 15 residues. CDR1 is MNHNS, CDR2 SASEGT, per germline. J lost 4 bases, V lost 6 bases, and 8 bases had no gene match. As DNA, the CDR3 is TGTGCCAGCAGGGGACCGGGACAGTTTAATGAAAAACTGTTTTTT. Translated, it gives CASRGPGQFNEKLFF.

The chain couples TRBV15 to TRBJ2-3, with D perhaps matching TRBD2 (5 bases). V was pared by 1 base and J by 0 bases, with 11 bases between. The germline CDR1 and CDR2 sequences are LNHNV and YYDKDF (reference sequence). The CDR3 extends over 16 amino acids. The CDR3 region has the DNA TGTGCCACCAGCAGAGGTCTAGCAGCTAGCACAGATACGCAGTATTTT. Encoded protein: CATSRGLAASTDTQYF.

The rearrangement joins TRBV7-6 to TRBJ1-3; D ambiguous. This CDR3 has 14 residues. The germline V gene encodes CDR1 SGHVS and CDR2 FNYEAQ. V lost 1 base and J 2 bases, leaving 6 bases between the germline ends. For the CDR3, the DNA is TGTGCCAGCAGCTTAGGCTTTCCTGGAAACACCATATATTTT. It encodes CASSLGFPGNTIYF.